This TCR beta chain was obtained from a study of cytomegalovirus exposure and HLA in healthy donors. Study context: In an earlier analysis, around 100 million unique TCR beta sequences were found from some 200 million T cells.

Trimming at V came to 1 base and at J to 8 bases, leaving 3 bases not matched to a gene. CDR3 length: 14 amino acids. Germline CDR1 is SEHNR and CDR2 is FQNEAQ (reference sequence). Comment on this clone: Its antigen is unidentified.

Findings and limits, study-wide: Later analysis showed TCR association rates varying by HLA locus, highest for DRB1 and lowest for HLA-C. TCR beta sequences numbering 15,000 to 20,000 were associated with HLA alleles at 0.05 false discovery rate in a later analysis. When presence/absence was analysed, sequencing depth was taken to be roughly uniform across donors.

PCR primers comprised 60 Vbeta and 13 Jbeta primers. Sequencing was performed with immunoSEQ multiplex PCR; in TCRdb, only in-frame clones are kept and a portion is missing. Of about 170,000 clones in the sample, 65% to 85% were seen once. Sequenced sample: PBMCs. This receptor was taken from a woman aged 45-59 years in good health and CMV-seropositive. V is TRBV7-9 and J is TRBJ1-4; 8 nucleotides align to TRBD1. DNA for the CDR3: TGTGCCAGCAGCTTAGGTCAGGGGGCCGAAAAACTGTTTTTT. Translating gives CASSLGQGAEKLFF.